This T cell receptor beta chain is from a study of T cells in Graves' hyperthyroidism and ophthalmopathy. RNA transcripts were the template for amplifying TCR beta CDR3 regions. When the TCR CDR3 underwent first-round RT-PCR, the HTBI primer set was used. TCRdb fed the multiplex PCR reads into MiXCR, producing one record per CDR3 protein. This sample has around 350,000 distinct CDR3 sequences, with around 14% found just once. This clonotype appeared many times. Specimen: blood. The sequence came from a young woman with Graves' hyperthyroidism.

The CDR3 DNA follows: TGTGCCAGCACGGCAGGGGTTCCGGGATTGGAGCAGTACTTC. It codes for CASTAGVPGLEQYF. The chain has TRBV18 and TRBJ2-7; tentative D call: TRBD1 (6 bases). The CDR3 sequence is 14 residues long. Per germline, CDR1 KGHSH and CDR2 LQKENI. Trimming shortened V by 8 bases and J by 7 bases, and 21 bases separated the two germline ends.